The text below deals with one TCR beta chain. Each CDR3 protein gets one entry after TCRdb re-called the 5' RACE reads with MiXCR. This table has approximately 240,000 distinct CDR3 sequences, roughly a quarter appearing once. This record belongs to a study of CD8 T cells in ankylosing spondylitis. The sequenced material came from blood, either unsorted or a sorted T cell fraction (not recorded which). This clonotype was sampled from a male donor with ankylosing spondylitis or in good health (not recorded which).

In DNA, the CDR3 is TGCGCCAGCAGCTTGGCGAGGAACTACAATGAGCAGTTCTTC. Encoded protein: CASSLARNYNEQFF. The V gene is TRBV5-1, the J gene TRBJ2-1; D not resolved. The germline gives CDR1 SGHRS, CDR2 YFSETQ. The V end was cut by 0 bases, the J end by 3 bases, with 7 bases between. There are 14 residues in the CDR3. The full variable domain, with the rest looked up from reference TRBV5-1 and TRBJ2-1, is KAGVTQTPRYLIKTRGQQVTLSCSPISGHRSVSWYQQTPGQGLQFLFEYFSETQRNKGNFPGRFSGRQFSNSRSEMNVSTLELGDSALYLCASSLARNYNEQFFGPGTRLTVL.